What follows are 3 T cell receptor beta chains derived from one specimen sequenced in a study of response to subunit inactivated influenza vaccine. TCRdb redid the calling of the RT-PCR reads with MiXCR, one entry per CDR3 protein. The repertoire holds 590,000 or so distinct CDR3 sequences, 14% seen once, with 6.5% to 8% in the top ten. Source: PBMCs from blood, taken less than 15 days before vaccination. These receptors all stem from a man over 45 who received an inactivated influenza vaccine.

This clonotype was recorded a few times. This rearrangement joins TRBV10-3 to TRBJ1-5, with no clear D. Germline V gene sequence: CDR1 ENHRY, CDR2 SYGVKD. The CDR3 is 14 residues long. V lost 7 bases to trimming and J lost 11 bases, with 21 bases between them. The CDR3 DNA reads TGTGCCATCAAACCTTCGGGAGGTACTGGGACCCAGCATTTT. As protein: CAIKPSGGTGTQHF.

This chain connects TRBV7-2 to TRBJ2-3, with no clear D. Trimming removed 6 bases from V and 2 bases from J, with 9 bases in between. Germline values: CDR1 SGHTA, CDR2 FQGNSA. CDR3 size: 13 residues. CDR3 sequence (DNA): TGTGCCAGCAGGGGTGGGAACACAGATACGCAGTATTTT. The encoded protein is CASRGGNTDTQYF.

The rearrangement links TRBV7-2 to TRBJ2-3; D perhaps matches TRBD2 (6 bases). The V end was cut by 5 bases, the J end by 3 bases, with 18 bases between. The CDR3 runs to 16 residues. Germline assignment: CDR1 SGHTA and CDR2 FQGNSA. CDR3: CASSPVGLRGTDTQYF. The CDR3 DNA sequence: TGTGCCAGCAGCCCTGTAGGGCTCCGGGGGACAGATACGCAGTATTTT.